These 27 T cell receptor beta chains were sequenced from one sample in a study of T cell repertoires in cytomegalovirus infection. Antigens for these TCRs are unknown. TCRdb redid the calling of the reads with MiXCR, one entry per CDR3 protein. This table has some 940,000 distinct CDR3 sequences, around 30% appearing once. This specimen consisted of cultured CD8+ T cells from PBMCs, obtained from culture after CMV antigen stimulation. The origin of the receptors is a human donor in good health (CMV status not recorded). Some clones in this sample may be carry-over from other donors' samples.

This clonotype was detected a few times. The gene calls are TRBV27 and TRBJ2-3; D is uncertain. Between the trimmed V and J ends, which lost 8 bases and 1 base, there was a span of 13 bases. Looked up from germline, CDR1 is MNHEY and CDR2 is SMNVEV (reference sequence). This CDR3 has 14 amino acids. In nucleotides, the CDR3 is TGTGCCAGCGGTTCCTCCCTGGGCACAGATACGCAGTATTTT. This encodes CASGSSLGTDTQYF.

This rearrangement joins TRBV7-9 to TRBJ2-3; 8 nucleotides line up with TRBD1. V shed 4 bases and J 2 bases; nucleotides not matched to a gene: 2. The CDR3 extends over 14 amino acids. Germline assignment: CDR1 SEHNR and CDR2 FQNEAQ (reference sequence). The CDR3 nucleotides read TGTGCCAGCAGCTGGACAGGGACCACAGATACGCAGTATTTT. This codes for CASSWTGTTDTQYF.

This clonotype was seen more than once but under ten times. The rearrangement uses TRBV3-1 and TRBJ1-5; D not certain. The CDR3 covers 18 residues. CDR1 and CDR2 (germline): LGHDT, YNNKEL (reference sequence). V lost 0 bases and J lost 0, with 15 bases in between. The CDR3 nucleotides read TGTGCCAGCAGCCAAGAATGGCCTAGCGGAAATAGCAATCAGCCCCAGCATTTT. Translating it yields CASSQEWPSGNSNQPQHF.

The chain combines TRBV27 with TRBJ2-1; D possibly corresponds to TRBD2 (6 bases). The CDR3 loop spans 16 amino acids. V lost 0 bases to trimming and J lost 8 bases, with 17 bases between them. The V gene's germline CDR1 is MNHEY and CDR2 SMNVEV (reference sequence). CDR3 sequence (DNA): TGTGCCAGCAGTTTATCAGTCGGGGGTCATTACGATGAGCAGTTCTTC. This encodes CASSLSVGGHYDEQFF.

This clonotype was recorded many times. The chain has TRBV7-8 and TRBJ1-4, with 10 nucleotides matching TRBD1. The germline V gene encodes CDR1 SGHVS and CDR2 FQNEAQ. The CDR3 has 18 residues. The J segment lost 1 base and the V segment lost 4 bases, leaving 9 bases of the junction unmatched. The CDR3 sequence: CASSSDRGPGLTNEKLFF. The CDR3 DNA reads as TGTGCCAGCAGCTCTGACAGGGGGCCCGGCCTAACTAATGAAAAACTGTTTTTT. Supplemented by reference TRBV7-8 and TRBJ1-4, the full variable domain reads GAGVSQSPRYKVAKRGQDVALRCDPISGHVSLFWYQQALGQGPEFLTYFQNEAQLDKSGLPSDRFFAERPEGSVSTLKIQRTQQEDSAVYLCASSSDRGPGLTNEKLFFGSGTQLSVL.

J is TRBJ2-1 and V is TRBV20-1; 9 bases line up with TRBD1. The CDR3 has 14 residues. The germline CDR1 and CDR2 sequences are DFQATT and SNEGSKA (reference sequence). The V gene end was trimmed by 3 bases and the J gene end by 4 bases; junction bases not matched to a gene: 4. DNA for the CDR3: TGCAGTGCTAGGGGGACAGGGAATTACAATGAGCAGTTCTTC. This sequence encodes CSARGTGNYNEQFF.

The CDR3 sequence: CASSQAPFNSPLHF. The CDR3 DNA follows: TGTGCCAGCAGCCAAGCCCCTTTTAATTCACCCCTCCACTTT. The rearrangement joins TRBV14 to TRBJ1-6; the D is unclear. The V end was cut by 1 base, the J end by 6 bases, with 7 bases between. There are 14 residues in the CDR3. Looked up from germline, CDR1 is SGHDN and CDR2 is FVKESK.

The genes are TRBV6-2 or TRBV6-3 and TRBJ2-5; no reliable D call. This CDR3 is 12 amino acids long. The V end lost 2 bases, the J end lost 8 bases, and 9 bases lay between the germline ends. CDR1 and CDR2 (germline): MNHEY, SVGEGT. The CDR3 nucleotides read TGTGCCAGCAGTTACGTCTGGGAAACCCAGTACTTC. Its translation is CASSYVWETQYF.

This clonotype has a count of ten or more. The chain joins TRBV7-6 to TRBJ2-1; D gene ambiguous. Germline V lookup: CDR1 SGHVS, CDR2 FNYEAQ. V gave up 5 bases and J gave up 0 bases, with 11 bases separating them. The CDR3 is 15 amino acids. Here the CDR3 reads CASSLEWSSYNEQFF. The DNA for the CDR3 is TGTGCCAGCAGCCTCGAATGGAGCTCCTACAATGAGCAGTTCTTC.

This clonotype was counted a few times. V usage is TRBV10-3 and J usage is TRBJ1-5; no definite D call. The germline CDR1 and CDR2 sequences are ENHRY and SYGVKD. Trimming shortened V by 7 bases and J by 5 bases, and 12 bases separated the two germline ends. The CDR3 loop spans 13 amino acids. CDR3 protein: CAITDKLDQPQHF. In DNA, the CDR3 is TGTGCCATCACTGACAAGCTCGATCAGCCCCAGCATTTT.

The rearrangement joins TRBV5-1 to TRBJ1-6, with D unclear. The CDR3 is 17 residues long. In germline, CDR1 is SGHRS, CDR2 YFSETQ. The germline V and J ends were trimmed by 4 bases and 7 bases, with 21 bases remaining between them. The CDR3 sequence is CASSRTRKPTMNSPLHF. The CDR3 DNA follows: TGCGCCAGCAGCCGCACCAGGAAACCTACTATGAATTCACCCCTCCACTTT. Full variable domain (rest looked up from reference TRBV5-1 and TRBJ1-6): KAGVTQTPRYLIKTRGQQVTLSCSPISGHRSVSWYQQTPGQGLQFLFEYFSETQRNKGNFPGRFSGRQFSNSRSEMNVSTLELGDSALYLCASSRTRKPTMNSPLHFGNGTRLTVT.

This sequence joins TRBV29-1 and TRBJ2-2; D is ambiguous. The CDR3 sequence is 13 residues long. From germline, CDR1 is SQVTM and CDR2 ANQGSEA. Trimming removed 2 bases from V and 0 bases from J, with 4 bases in between. This chain's CDR3 is CSVEFANTGELFF. Written as DNA, the CDR3 is TGCAGCGTTGAATTTGCGAACACCGGGGAGCTGTTTTTT.

This clonotype turned up a few times. This chain connects TRBV4-1 to TRBJ2-3; 10 positions agree with TRBD2. Unmatched junction bases numbered 8, after V lost 0 bases and J lost 2 bases. Germline values: CDR1 MGHRA, CDR2 YSYEKL. The CDR3 runs 18 residues. The CDR3 DNA reads TGCGCCAGCAGCCAAGAGGGGACGACTAGCGGGTTCACAGATACGCAGTATTTT. It encodes CASSQEGTTSGFTDTQYF.

This rearrangement joins TRBV11-2 to TRBJ2-5, with TRBD2 identical over 10 bases. From germline, CDR1 is SGHAT and CDR2 FQNNGV. The trim removed 5 bases at V and 3 bases at J, leaving 6 bases unmatched. The CDR3 is 15 residues long. The CDR3 is CASSPWTSGEETQYF. In nucleotides, the CDR3 is TGTGCCAGCAGCCCGTGGACTAGCGGAGAAGAGACCCAGTACTTC.

This chain links TRBV27 with TRBJ1-6; 9 bases agree with TRBD1. V shed 6 bases and J 9 bases; nucleotides not matched to a gene: 6. CDR1 and CDR2 from the germline V gene are MNHEY and SMNVEV (reference sequence). The CDR3 has 14 amino acids. The chain's CDR3 is CASRPTGGSSPLHF. The DNA of the CDR3 is TGTGCCAGCAGGCCGACAGGGGGTAGTTCACCCCTCCACTTT.

The chain couples TRBV5-1 to TRBJ1-1, with 7 bases lining up with TRBD1. Germline CDR1 is SGHRS and CDR2 is YFSETQ. V lost 2 bases, J lost 3 bases, and 7 bases stayed unmatched. The CDR3 runs 15 residues. The CDR3 DNA follows: TGCGCCAGCAGCTTTCGGACAGACAGGGACACTGAAGCTTTCTTT. Protein: CASSFRTDRDTEAFF.

The rearrangement uses TRBV9 and TRBJ2-7, with 9 bases fitting TRBD1. The CDR3 contains 14 residues. Trimming at V came to 7 bases and at J to 6 bases, leaving 11 bases not matched to a gene. The V gene's germline CDR1 is SGDLS and CDR2 YYNGEE. The CDR3 DNA is TGTGCCAGCGGGCTAGGGACAGGGAAAGGCGAGCAGTACTTC. This sequence encodes CASGLGTGKGEQYF.

The chain is built from TRBV12-3 or TRBV12-4 and TRBJ2-7; the D is unclear. The CDR3 consists of 15 residues. V shed 5 bases and J shed 0 bases, with 14 bases lying between them. CDR3 sequence: CASSPTLLSSYEQYF. The CDR3 bases are TGTGCCAGCAGTCCAACACTCTTGAGCTCCTACGAGCAGTACTTC.

The rearrangement joins TRBV7-9 to TRBJ2-2, with 7 nucleotides matching TRBD1. The CDR3 has 17 amino acids. Germline V gene data show CDR1 as SEHNR and CDR2 as FQNEAQ (reference sequence). Trimming took 3 bases from V and 0 from J; bases not matched to a gene: 7. CDR3 residues: CASSFLRTGTNTGELFF. Here the CDR3 DNA reads TGTGCCAGCAGCTTCCTTCGGACAGGCACGAACACCGGGGAGCTGTTTTTT.

This clonotype was seen only a few times. The chain joins TRBV10-3 to TRBJ2-5, with 7 bases lining up with TRBD1. The V gene end was trimmed by 10 bases and the J gene end by 1 base; junction bases not matched to a gene: 9. Germline CDR1 and CDR2: ENHRY and SYGVKD. The CDR3 is 14 residues long. CDR3 sequence (DNA): TGTGCCACGACCGTTTGGGACAGCCAAGAGACCCAGTACTTC. This translates into CATTVWDSQETQYF.

This clonotype was seen many times. At one of its ends the junction is not consistent with the germline gene, which may arise from a read error. The genes are TRBV27 and TRBJ1-2, with D unresolved. Germline lookup yields CDR1 MNHEY and CDR2 SMNVEV (reference sequence). This CDR3 comprises 13 residues. CDR3 nucleotide sequence: TGTGCCAGCAGCTTATTAGGTGGCTATGGCTACACCTTC. Translating gives CASSLLGGYGYTF.

This clonotype was counted between two and nine times. V is TRBV4-1 and J is TRBJ2-1, with D possibly called TRBD1 or TRBD2 (6 bases each). The CDR3 sequence is 16 residues long. Deletions cut 0 bases from V and 7 bases from J, with 16 bases between. Per the germline V gene, CDR1 is MGHRA and CDR2 is YSYEKL. CDR3 region: CASSQEGGIPGNEQFF. The CDR3 bases are TGCGCCAGCAGCCAAGAAGGGGGGATACCGGGGAATGAGCAGTTCTTC.

This chain connects TRBV28 to TRBJ1-1; possibly TRBD1 for D (5 bases). Trimming removed 2 bases from V and 1 base from J, with 11 bases in between. Germline assignment: CDR1 MDHEN and CDR2 SYDVKM. The CDR3 has 15 residues. This chain's CDR3 is CASSLILGQNTEAFF. CDR3 in DNA: TGTGCCAGCAGTTTAATTTTGGGGCAGAACACTGAAGCTTTCTTT. The whole variable domain, remainder taken from reference TRBV28 and TRBJ1-1, is DVKVTQSSRYLVKRTGEKVFLECVQDMDHENMFWYRQDPGLGLRLIYFSYDVKMKEKGDIPEGYSVSREKKERFSLILESASTNQTSMYLCASSLILGQNTEAFFGQGTRLTVV.

This clonotype has a handful of counts. V is TRBV6-2 or TRBV6-3 and J is TRBJ2-7, with TRBD2 identical over 10 bases. From germline, CDR1 is MNHEY and CDR2 SVGEGT. The CDR3 has 17 residues. After removal of 0 bases from V and 2 bases from J, the junction contained 7 bases not matched to a gene. The CDR3 spells CASSYSDLAGVPYEQYV. CDR3 nucleotide sequence: TGTGCCAGCAGTTACTCGGATCTAGCGGGGGTTCCCTACGAGCAGTACGTC.

This clonotype showed up many times. This chain uses TRBV7-2 with TRBJ1-5; D unclear. Trimming took 7 bases from V and 5 from J, leaving 15 bases between them. CDR3 length equals 14 residues. The germline gives CDR1 SGHTA, CDR2 FQGNSA. For the CDR3, the DNA is TGTGCCAGCATTCCCCTGGGGAACTATCAGCCCCAGCATTTT. It encodes CASIPLGNYQPQHF. Full variable domain (missing parts from reference TRBV7-2 and TRBJ1-5): GAGVSQSPSNKVTEKGKDVELRCDPISGHTALYWYRQSLGQGLEFLIYFQGNSAPDKSGLPSDRFSAERTGGSVSTLTIQRTQQEDSAVYLCASIPLGNYQPQHFGDGTRLSIL.

This clonotype occurred a few times. This sequence joins TRBV7-3 and TRBJ1-1, with D unresolved. CDR1 SGHTA and CDR2 FQGTGA come from the germline V gene. The CDR3 has 14 residues. Trimming stripped 1 base from V and 5 bases from J, with 11 bases between. As DNA, the CDR3 is TGTGCCAGCAGCTTAATCAGAAGCGGGACTGAAGCTTTCTTT. It translates to CASSLIRSGTEAFF.

The chain uses TRBV3-1 and TRBJ1-3; no clear D. Germline V gene lookup returns CDR1 LGHDT and CDR2 YNNKEL (reference sequence). Trimming removed 0 bases from V and 3 bases from J, with 12 bases in between. The CDR3 is made up of 16 amino acids. The CDR3 coding sequence is TGTGCCAGCAGCCAAGATTGCGAGACTCTTGGAAACACCATATATTTT. Amino acid sequence: CASSQDCETLGNTIYF.